This T cell receptor (beta chain) was observed in a study of CD8+ T cells in alopecia areata. Sample treatment: oral pan-JAK inhibitor, 5-10 mg twice daily. Germline V gene data show CDR1 as GTSNPN and CDR2 as SVGIG (reference sequence). The V gene lost 2 bases and the J gene lost 5 bases, with 10 bases spanning the gap. This CDR3 spans 12 amino acids. Sequencing templates came from extracted RNA that was reverse transcribed into cDNA. TCRdb's table, derived via immunoSEQ multiplex PCR, lists solely in-frame clones and lacks some. Of more than 200,000 clones listed, around 66% are singletons. This chain uses TRBV30 with TRBJ2-7; either TRBD1 or TRBD2 may supply D (5 bases each). Source: CD4+ T cells sorted from blood, taken at week 4, from a patient treated with tofacitinib. This receptor was identified in a human donor with alopecia areata. The CDR3 loop reads CAWSSGTHEQYF. CDR3 bases: TGTGCCTGGAGTTCCGGGACCCACGAGCAGTACTTC.